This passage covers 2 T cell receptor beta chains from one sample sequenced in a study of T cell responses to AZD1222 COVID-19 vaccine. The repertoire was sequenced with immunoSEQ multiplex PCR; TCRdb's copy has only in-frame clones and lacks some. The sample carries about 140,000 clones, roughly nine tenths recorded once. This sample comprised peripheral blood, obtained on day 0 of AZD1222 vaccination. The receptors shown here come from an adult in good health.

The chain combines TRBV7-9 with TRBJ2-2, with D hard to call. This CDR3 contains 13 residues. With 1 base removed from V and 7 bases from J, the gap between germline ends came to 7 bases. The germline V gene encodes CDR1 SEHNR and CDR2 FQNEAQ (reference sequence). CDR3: CASSLGWGGELFF. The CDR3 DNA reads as TGTGCCAGCAGCTTAGGATGGGGCGGGGAGCTGTTTTTT.

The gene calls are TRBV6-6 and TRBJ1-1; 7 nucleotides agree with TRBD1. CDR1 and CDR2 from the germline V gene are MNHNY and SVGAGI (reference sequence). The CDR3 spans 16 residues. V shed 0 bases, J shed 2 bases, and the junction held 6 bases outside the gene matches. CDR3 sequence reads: CASSYSLTGSNTEAFF. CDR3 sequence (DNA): TGTGCCAGCAGTTACTCCCTGACAGGGTCAAACACTGAAGCTTTCTTT.